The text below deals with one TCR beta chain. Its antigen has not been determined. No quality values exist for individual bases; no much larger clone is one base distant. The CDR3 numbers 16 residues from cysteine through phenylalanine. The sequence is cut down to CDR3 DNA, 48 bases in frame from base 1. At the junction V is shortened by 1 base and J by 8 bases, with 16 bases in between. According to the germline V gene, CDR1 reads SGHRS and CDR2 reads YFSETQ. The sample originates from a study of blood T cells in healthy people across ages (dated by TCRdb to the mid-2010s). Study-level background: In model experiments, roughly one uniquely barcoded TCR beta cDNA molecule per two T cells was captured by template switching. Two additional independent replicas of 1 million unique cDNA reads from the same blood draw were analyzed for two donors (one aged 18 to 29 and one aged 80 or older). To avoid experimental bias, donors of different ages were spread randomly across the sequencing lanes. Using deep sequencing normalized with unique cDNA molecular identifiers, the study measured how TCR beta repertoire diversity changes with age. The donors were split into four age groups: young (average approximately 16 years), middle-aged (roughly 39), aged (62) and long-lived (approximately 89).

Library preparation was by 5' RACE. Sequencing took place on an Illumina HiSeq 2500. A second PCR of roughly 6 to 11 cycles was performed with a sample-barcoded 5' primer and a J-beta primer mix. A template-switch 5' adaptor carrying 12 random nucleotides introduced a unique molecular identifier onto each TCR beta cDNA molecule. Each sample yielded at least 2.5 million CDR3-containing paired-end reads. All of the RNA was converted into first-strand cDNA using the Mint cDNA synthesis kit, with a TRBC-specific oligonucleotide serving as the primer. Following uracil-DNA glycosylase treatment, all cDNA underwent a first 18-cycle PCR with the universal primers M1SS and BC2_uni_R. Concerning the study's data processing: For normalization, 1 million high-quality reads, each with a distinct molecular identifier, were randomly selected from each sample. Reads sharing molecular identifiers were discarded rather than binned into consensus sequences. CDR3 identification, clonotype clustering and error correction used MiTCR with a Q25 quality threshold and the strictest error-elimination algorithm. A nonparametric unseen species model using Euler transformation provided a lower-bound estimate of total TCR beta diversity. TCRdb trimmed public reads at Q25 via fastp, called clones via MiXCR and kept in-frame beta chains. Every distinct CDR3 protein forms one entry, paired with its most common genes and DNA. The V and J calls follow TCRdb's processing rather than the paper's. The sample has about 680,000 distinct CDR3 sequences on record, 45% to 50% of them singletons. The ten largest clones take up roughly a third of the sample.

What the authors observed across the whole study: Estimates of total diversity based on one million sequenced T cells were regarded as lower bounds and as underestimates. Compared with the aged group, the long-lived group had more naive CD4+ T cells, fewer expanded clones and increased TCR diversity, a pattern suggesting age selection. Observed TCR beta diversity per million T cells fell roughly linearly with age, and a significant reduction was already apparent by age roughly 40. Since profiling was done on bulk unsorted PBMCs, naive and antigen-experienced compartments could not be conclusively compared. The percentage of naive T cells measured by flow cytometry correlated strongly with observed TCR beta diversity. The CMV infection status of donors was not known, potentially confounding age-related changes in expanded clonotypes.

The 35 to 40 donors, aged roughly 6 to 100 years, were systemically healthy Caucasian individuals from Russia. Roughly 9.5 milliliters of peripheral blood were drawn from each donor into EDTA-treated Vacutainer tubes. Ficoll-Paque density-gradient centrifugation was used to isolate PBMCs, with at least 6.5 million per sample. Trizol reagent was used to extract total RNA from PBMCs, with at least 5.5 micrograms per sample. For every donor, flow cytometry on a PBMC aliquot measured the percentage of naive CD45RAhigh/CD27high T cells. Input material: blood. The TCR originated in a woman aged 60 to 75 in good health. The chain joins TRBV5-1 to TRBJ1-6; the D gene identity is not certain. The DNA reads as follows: TGCGCCAGCAGCTTGTCGGGAGACCCTCGGGATTCACCCCTCCACTTT. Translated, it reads CASSLSGDPRDSPLHF.